The rows below give T cell receptor beta chains drawn from one sample of a study of T cell repertoires in cytomegalovirus infection. TCRdb re-derived calls from the reads in MiXCR, one entry per CDR3 protein. The data hold about 130,000 distinct CDR3 sequences, with 20% to 30% observed a single time. The antigens for these receptors are not known. The sequenced material came from PBMCs, sequenced either directly or after in vitro stimulation (not recorded which). The receptors shown here come from a human donor in good health (CMV status not recorded). Some clones in this sample may be carry-over from other donors' samples. The CDR3 runs from the conserved cysteine through the conserved F or W. D genes are given only for firm matches. Clone size is stated in some rows and not others, as once, few, many or a class when expanded.

TRBD2	TRBV11-2	.	TRBJ2-5	TGTGCCAGCAGCTCGACTAGCGGGAGGGCCCTCATGGAGACCCAGTACTTC	CASSSTSGRALMETQYF
.	TRBV4-3	few	TRBJ2-1	TGCGCCAGCAGCCAAGATCCCCCGACAGTCCTCAATGAGCAGTTCTTC	CASSQDPPTVLNEQFF
.	TRBV7-6	many	TRBJ2-2	TGTGCCAGCAGCTTACAAATCGCGAACACCGGGGAGCTGTTTTTT	CASSLQIANTGELFF
TRBD2	TRBV6-2/TRBV6-3	few	TRBJ2-1	TGTGCCAGCAGTTCTTTAGAACCCGGACTAGCCTACAATGAGCAGTTCTTC	CASSSLEPGLAYNEQFF
.	TRBV19	.	TRBJ1-1	TGTGCCAGTACCATCCCCTGGGGCACTGAAGCTTTCTTT	CASTIPWGTEAFF
.	TRBV7-6	.	TRBJ2-7	TGTGCCAGCACCCTCATATCCTCCTACGAGCAGTACTTC	CASTLISSYEQYF
.	TRBV5-3	.	TRBJ1-2	TGTGCCAGCAGCCCCTCCCAGGGCAATGGCTACACCTTC	CASSPSQGNGYTF
.	TRBV7-2	many	TRBJ1-4	TGTGCCAGCAGCTTAGGGGGGGCAGCTAATGAAAAACTGTTTTTT	CASSLGGAANEKLFF
TRBD1	TRBV7-9	.	TRBJ1-4	TGTGCCAGCAGCAAGAGACAGGGGGACGGTGAAAAACTGTTTTTT	CASSKRQGDGEKLFF
.	TRBV6-2/TRBV6-3	few	TRBJ2-1	TGTGCCAGCAGTGACATAGGAGGGCAGTTCTTC	CASSDIGGQFF
TRBD2	TRBV25-1	.	TRBJ2-3	TGTGCCAGCAGTGAATCAGGAGCGGGAGTCACAGATACGCAGTATTTT	CASSESGAGVTDTQYF
TRBD2	TRBV27	few	TRBJ2-1	TGTGCCAGCAACGTTGGGGAGGGTTATGATGAGCAGTTCTTC	CASNVGEGYDEQFF
TRBD2	TRBV12-3/TRBV12-4	.	TRBJ2-2	TGTGCCAGCAGTTCCTTCAAGGATTTAGCGGGAGACACCGGGGAGCTGTTTTTT	CASSSFKDLAGDTGELFF
.	TRBV5-6	.	TRBJ1-1	TGTGCCAGCAGCTCATACTATGAAGCTTTCTTT	CASSSYYEAFF
.	TRBV19	.	TRBJ2-3	TGTGCCAGTAAGCCACAGGGAGATACGCAGTATTTT	CASKPQGDTQYF
.	TRBV20-1	few	TRBJ1-6	TGCAGTGCTAGACCTTCAATCGGGGATTCACCCCTCCACTTT	CSARPSIGDSPLHF
.	TRBV12-3/TRBV12-4	.	TRBJ1-1	TGTGCCAGCAGTTTACAGGGGCGGAACACTGAAGCTTTCTTT	CASSLQGRNTEAFF
.	TRBV7-9	.	TRBJ2-7	TGTGCCAGCAGCTTAGAGGTCCCTTACGAGCAGTACTTC	CASSLEVPYEQYF
.	TRBV7-2	many	TRBJ2-5	TGTGCCAGCAGCTTAGCAGCAACGAGAGAGACCCAGTACTTC	CASSLAATRETQYF
.	TRBV12-3/TRBV12-4	many	TRBJ2-1	TGTGCCAGCAGTGTGGGGCGAATAACACACAGATTTTACAATGAGCAGTTCTTC	CASSVGRITHRFYNEQFF
.	TRBV7-2	few	TRBJ2-3	TGTGCCAGCAGCTTCGGACCAACTAGCACAGATACGCAGTATTTT	CASSFGPTSTDTQYF
.	TRBV19	.	TRBJ1-5	TGTGCCAGCGAAGATCTCAGGGGCCAGCCCCAGCATTTT	CASEDLRGQPQHF
.	TRBV7-2	many	TRBJ2-1	TGTGCCAGCAGCACCCAAGGGGAGCAGTTCTTC	CASSTQGEQFF
.	TRBV5-5	.	TRBJ1-2	TGTGCCAGCAGCTTGACAGGATCTACTAACTATGGCTACACCTTC	CASSLTGSTNYGYTF
.	TRBV6-1	.	TRBJ2-1	TGTGCCAGCAGGGAGTCGAGCTCCTACAATGAGCAGTTCTTC	CASRESSSYNEQFF
.	TRBV27	.	TRBJ2-1	TGTGCCAGCAGTTTCCCTGACCAATACAATGAGCAGTTCTTC	CASSFPDQYNEQFF
.	TRBV5-1	.	TRBJ1-5	TGCGCCAGCAGCCCCCGACCCAATCAGCCCCAGCATTTT	CASSPRPNQPQHF
.	TRBV6-2/TRBV6-3	.	TRBJ2-3	TGTGCCAGCAGCAACCGGGACCCCATCTTT	CASSNRDPIF
TRBD1	TRBV28	many	TRBJ2-5	TGTGCCAGCAGTATACAGGGACAGGGAGAGACCCAGTACTTC	CASSIQGQGETQYF
TRBD1	TRBV7-2	.	TRBJ1-2	TGTGCCAGCAGGCGGACAGGGGGATATGGCTACACCTTC	CASRRTGGYGYTF
.	TRBV11-2	.	TRBJ1-3	TGTGCCAGCAGCTATAGTGGAGGGGGGCCTACTTTCTCTGGAAACACCATATATTTT	CASSYSGGGPTFSGNTIYF
TRBD2	TRBV20-1	few	TRBJ2-7	TGCAGTGCTAGAGATCTAGCGGGAGCTCTCTACGAGCAGTACTTC	CSARDLAGALYEQYF
TRBD2	TRBV11-3	.	TRBJ2-1	TGTGCCAGCAGCTTAGATTTGGGACTAGCGGGAACCAATGAGCAGTTCTTC	CASSLDLGLAGTNEQFF
.	TRBV7-6	few	TRBJ2-3	TGTGCCAGCAGCTCAGGATCAAGAGGGTACACAGATACGCAGTATTTT	CASSSGSRGYTDTQYF
.	TRBV7-8	few	TRBJ1-4	TGTGCCAGCAGCTTAGGTCCGAATGAAAAACTGTTTTTT	CASSLGPNEKLFF
TRBD2	TRBV19	.	TRBJ2-1	TGTGCCAGTAGTATAAGCCTAGCGGGAGTATGGGGTGAGCAGTTCTTC	CASSISLAGVWGEQFF
.	TRBV6-8	.	TRBJ2-5	TGTGCCAGCAGTTACTCGAAATTAGAGACCCAGTACTTC	CASSYSKLETQYF
.	TRBV5-1	many	TRBJ2-3	TGCGCCAGCAGCGGGGGGGGCCTTCCGGATACGCAGTATTTT	CASSGGGLPDTQYF
.	TRBV15	.	TRBJ2-5	TGTGCCACCAGCAGAAGTACAGGCTATGAGACCCAGTACTTC	CATSRSTGYETQYF
TRBD2	TRBV7-9	.	TRBJ2-5	TGTGCCAGCAGCCTGACTAGCGGACAAGAGACCCAGTACTTC	CASSLTSGQETQYF
.	TRBV6-2/TRBV6-3	few	TRBJ2-5	TGTGCCAGCAGTTATCTCCCGGCAGAGACCCAGTACTTC	CASSYLPAETQYF
TRBD1	TRBV19	.	TRBJ2-3	TGTGCCAGTAGTATCGACAGGGGGAGCACAGATACGCAGTATTTT	CASSIDRGSTDTQYF
.	TRBV28	.	TRBJ1-5	TGTGCCAGCAGTTTCTACGGGCCAGGGAGATACAATCAGCCCCAGCATTTT	CASSFYGPGRYNQPQHF
.	TRBV12-5	few	TRBJ2-5	TGTGCTAGTGGTTATGGCAAAGGGGACGCTCAGTACTTC	CASGYGKGDAQYF
TRBD1	TRBV27	few	TRBJ1-5	TGTGCCAGCAGTTTTCTGGGACAGTTTAGCAATCAGCCCCAGCATTTT	CASSFLGQFSNQPQHF
.	TRBV7-8	.	TRBJ2-2	TGTGCCAGCAGCTCCCGAGCCCGGGGGCATGTCACCGGGGAGCTGTTTTTT	CASSSRARGHVTGELFF
TRBD1	TRBV7-2	many	TRBJ1-1	TGTGCCAGCAGCTTCTTAGGGGGCGGGGACACTGAAGCTTTCTTT	CASSFLGGGDTEAFF
.	TRBV7-3	many	TRBJ2-2	TGTGCCAGCACCCCGGACTCAAACACCGGGGAGCTGTTTTTT	CASTPDSNTGELFF
.	TRBV7-6	few	TRBJ1-5	TGTGCCAGCAGCCCTACGCCGTGGCCAACTAGCAATCAGCCCCAGCATTTT	CASSPTPWPTSNQPQHF
.	TRBV19	few	TRBJ2-3	TGTGCCAGTAGTACCGCCCTCCAGGGAATAACAGATACGCAGTATTTT	CASSTALQGITDTQYF
.	TRBV18	few	TRBJ1-4	TGTGCCAGCTCACCCCCCCGGCCCTCGGGGGAAAAACTGTTTTTT	CASSPPRPSGEKLFF
TRBD1	TRBV9	.	TRBJ1-6	TGTGCCAGCAGCGTAGGGGACAGTCTAAGCTCCTATAATTCACCCCTCCACTTT	CASSVGDSLSSYNSPLHF
.	TRBV27	few	TRBJ2-3	TGTGCCAGCCTAGGGACCATCACAGATACGCAGTATTTT	CASLGTITDTQYF
.	TRBV15	few	TRBJ2-5	TGTGCCACCAGCAGAGATCGGCAGGGGCAAGAGACCCAGTACTTC	CATSRDRQGQETQYF
TRBD1	TRBV12-3/TRBV12-4	few	TRBJ1-5	TGTGCCAGCAGCCCGGGGACAGGGTTTAATCAGCCCCAGCATTTT	CASSPGTGFNQPQHF